Below are 8 T cell receptor beta chains sequenced from a single sample in a study of cytomegalovirus exposure and HLA in healthy donors. Researchers ran the PCR with 60 Vbeta and 13 Jbeta primers. Assay used: immunoSEQ multiplex PCR; TCRdb lists only in-frame clones, some missing. In the table there are 190,000 or so clones, under 85% of which are singletons. Sequencing used PBMCs. The receptors originated from a man aged 50 to 59 in good health and CMV-seronegative.

This clone has just one count. This chain uses TRBV7-3 with TRBJ2-2; D is undetermined. With 6 bases removed from V and 3 bases from J, the gap between germline ends came to 8 bases. Per germline, CDR1 SGHTA and CDR2 FQGTGA. The CDR3 runs to 13 residues. The CDR3 loop reads CASSPSHTGELFF. The CDR3 DNA is TGTGCCAGCAGTCCGAGCCACACCGGGGAGCTGTTTTTT.

The chain joins TRBV7-6 to TRBJ2-1; 9 bases agree with TRBD2. The CDR3 loop spans 15 amino acids. From germline, CDR1 is SGHVS and CDR2 FNYEAQ. J gave up 4 bases and V 5 bases, and 6 bases lay outside the gene matches. CDR3 amino acids: CASSRGTSLYNEQFF. In nucleotides, the CDR3 is TGTGCCAGCAGCCGCGGGACTAGCTTATACAATGAGCAGTTCTTC. Based on the CDR3 plus reference TRBV7-6 and TRBJ2-1, the full variable domain is GAGVSQSPRYKVTKRGQDVALRCDPISGHVSLYWYRQALGQGPEFLTYFNYEAQQDKSGLPNDRFSAERPEGSISTLTIQRTEQRDSAMYRCASSRGTSLYNEQFFGPGTRLTVL.

V usage is TRBV10-3 and J usage is TRBJ2-5; D is unclear. The CDR3 has 11 amino acids. V gave up 4 bases and J gave up 6 bases, with 6 bases separating them. Germline V gives CDR1 ENHRY, CDR2 SYGVKD. CDR3 in DNA: TGTGCCATCAGTGGTGGGCAGACCCAGTACTTC. Protein product: CAISGGQTQYF.

The chain carries TRBV6-5 and TRBJ1-2; a weak D match, TRBD1 (5 bases). Germline-derived CDR1 and CDR2 are MNHEY and SVGAGI. This CDR3 contains 14 residues. Trimming stripped 0 bases from V and 8 bases from J, with 13 bases between. The CDR3 spells CASSYSGTNRGYTF. In DNA form, the CDR3 reads TGTGCCAGCAGTTACTCAGGGACTAATAGAGGCTACACCTTC.

This chain links TRBV4-2 with TRBJ2-5, with a possible D match to TRBD2 (5 bases). The CDR3 runs 13 residues. V lost 4 bases and J lost 2, with 8 bases in between. Germline V gene data show CDR1 as LGHNA and CDR2 as YNFKEQ. This chain's CDR3 is CASSPGLQETQYF. In DNA form, the CDR3 reads TGTGCCAGCAGCCCAGGACTGCAAGAGACCCAGTACTTC.

For this clone: This CDR3 is also generated by other DNA sequences in the sample. The chain is built from TRBV7-9 and TRBJ2-7; D might be TRBD2 (6 bases). V shed 3 bases and J shed 5 bases, with 11 bases lying between them. Germline V CDR1 and CDR2: SEHNR, FQNEAQ (reference sequence). The CDR3 runs 13 residues. The CDR3 DNA sequence: TGTGCCAGCAGCTTCGCTAGACTAGACGAGCAGTACTTC. Translated, it gives CASSFARLDEQYF.

This chain connects TRBV5-5 to TRBJ2-3; TRBD2 agrees at 9 bases. V trimming: 0 bases; J trimming: 7 bases; junction bases outside the gene matches: 15. This CDR3 has 18 residues. CDR1 and CDR2 from the germline V gene are SGHKS and YYEKEE (reference sequence). In DNA form, the CDR3 reads TGTGCCAGCAGCTTGGTTGCCGGCGTGGCTAGCGGGACGTATACGCAGTATTTT. Translated, it gives CASSLVAGVASGTYTQYF.

This sequence joins TRBV6-6 and TRBJ2-1; 7 bases fit TRBD1. CDR3 length equals 15 residues. V dropped 6 bases and J dropped 6; count of bases not matched to a gene: 11. The germline gives CDR1 MNHNY, CDR2 SVGAGI (reference sequence). The CDR3 here is CASSLDRDKGNEQFF. The CDR3 DNA reads as TGTGCCAGCAGCCTCGACAGGGACAAAGGCAATGAGCAGTTCTTC.